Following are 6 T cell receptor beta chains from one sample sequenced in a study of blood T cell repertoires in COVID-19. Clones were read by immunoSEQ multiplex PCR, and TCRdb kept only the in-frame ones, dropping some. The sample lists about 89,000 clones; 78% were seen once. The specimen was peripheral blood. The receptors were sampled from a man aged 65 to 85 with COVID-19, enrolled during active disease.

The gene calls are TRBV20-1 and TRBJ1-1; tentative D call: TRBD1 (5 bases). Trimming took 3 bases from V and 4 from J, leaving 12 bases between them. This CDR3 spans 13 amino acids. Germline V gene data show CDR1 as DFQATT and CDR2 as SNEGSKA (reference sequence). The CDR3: CSASRAGGTEAFF. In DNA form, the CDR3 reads TGCAGTGCTAGTAGGGCCGGGGGCACTGAAGCTTTCTTT.

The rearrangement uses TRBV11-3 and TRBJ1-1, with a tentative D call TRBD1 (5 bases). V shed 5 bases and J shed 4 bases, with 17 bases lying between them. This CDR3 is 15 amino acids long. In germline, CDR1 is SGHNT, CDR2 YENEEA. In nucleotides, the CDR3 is TGTGCCAGCAGCGCCCGGGAGGGACGGAGCACTGAAGCTTTCTTT. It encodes CASSAREGRSTEAFF.

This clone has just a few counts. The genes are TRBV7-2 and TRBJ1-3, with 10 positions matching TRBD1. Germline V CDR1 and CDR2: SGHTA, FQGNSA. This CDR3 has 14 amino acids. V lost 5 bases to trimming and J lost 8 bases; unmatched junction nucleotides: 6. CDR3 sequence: CASSLGQGGYTIYF. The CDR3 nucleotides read TGTGCCAGCAGCCTCGGACAGGGGGGGTACACCATATATTTT.

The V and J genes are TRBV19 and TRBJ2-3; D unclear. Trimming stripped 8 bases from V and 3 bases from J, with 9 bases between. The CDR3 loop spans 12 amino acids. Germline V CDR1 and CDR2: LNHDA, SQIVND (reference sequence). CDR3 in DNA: TGTGCCAGTGCACCCGGGACAGATACGCAGTATTTT. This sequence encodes CASAPGTDTQYF.

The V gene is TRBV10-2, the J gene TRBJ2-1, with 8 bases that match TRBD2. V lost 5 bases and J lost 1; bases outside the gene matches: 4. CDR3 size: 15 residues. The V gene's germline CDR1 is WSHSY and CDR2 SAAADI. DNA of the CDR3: TGCGCCAGCAGTCCGGGAGGGCCGTCCTACAATGAGCAGTTCTTC. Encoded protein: CASSPGGPSYNEQFF.

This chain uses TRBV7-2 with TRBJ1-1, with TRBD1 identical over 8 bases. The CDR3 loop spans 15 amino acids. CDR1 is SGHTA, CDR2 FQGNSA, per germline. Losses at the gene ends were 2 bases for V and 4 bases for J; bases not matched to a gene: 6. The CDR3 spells CASSLRTGTVTEAFF. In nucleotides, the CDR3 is TGTGCCAGCAGCTTACGGACAGGGACGGTCACTGAAGCTTTCTTT.